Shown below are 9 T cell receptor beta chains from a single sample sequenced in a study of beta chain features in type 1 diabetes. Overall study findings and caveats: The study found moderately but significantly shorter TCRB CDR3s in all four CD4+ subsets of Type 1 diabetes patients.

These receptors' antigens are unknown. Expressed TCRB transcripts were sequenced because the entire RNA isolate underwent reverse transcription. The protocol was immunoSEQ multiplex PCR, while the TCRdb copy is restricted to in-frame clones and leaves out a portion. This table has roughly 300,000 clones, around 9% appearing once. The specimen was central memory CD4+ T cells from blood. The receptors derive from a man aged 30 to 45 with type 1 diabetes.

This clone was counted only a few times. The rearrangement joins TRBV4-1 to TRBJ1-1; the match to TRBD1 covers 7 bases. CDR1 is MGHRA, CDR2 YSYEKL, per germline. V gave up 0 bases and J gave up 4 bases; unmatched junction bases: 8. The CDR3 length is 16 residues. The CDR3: CASSQDHRGSATEAFF. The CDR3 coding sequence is TGCGCCAGCAGCCAAGATCACAGGGGCTCTGCCACTGAAGCTTTCTTT.

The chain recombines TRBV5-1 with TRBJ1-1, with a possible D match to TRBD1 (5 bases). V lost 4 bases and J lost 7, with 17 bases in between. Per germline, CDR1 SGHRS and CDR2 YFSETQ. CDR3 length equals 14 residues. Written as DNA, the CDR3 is TGCGCCAGCAGCGCCTGGGGCCAGGAAAGTGAAGCTTTCTTT. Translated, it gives CASSAWGQESEAFF. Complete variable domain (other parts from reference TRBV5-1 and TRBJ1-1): KAGVTQTPRYLIKTRGQQVTLSCSPISGHRSVSWYQQTPGQGLQFLFEYFSETQRNKGNFPGRFSGRQFSNSRSEMNVSTLELGDSALYLCASSAWGQESEAFFGQGTRLTVV.

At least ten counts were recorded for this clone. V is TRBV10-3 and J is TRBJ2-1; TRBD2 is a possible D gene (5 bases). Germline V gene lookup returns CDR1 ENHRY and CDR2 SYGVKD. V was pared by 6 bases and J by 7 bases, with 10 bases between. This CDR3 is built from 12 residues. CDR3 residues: CAISERGNEQFF. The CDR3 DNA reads TGTGCCATCAGCGAAAGAGGGAATGAGCAGTTCTTC.

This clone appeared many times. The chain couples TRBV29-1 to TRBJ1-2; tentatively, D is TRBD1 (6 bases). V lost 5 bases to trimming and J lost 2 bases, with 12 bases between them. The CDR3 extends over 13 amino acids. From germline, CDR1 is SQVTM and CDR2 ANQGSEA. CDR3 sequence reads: CSVPPRGNYGYTF. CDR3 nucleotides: TGCAGCGTTCCTCCCAGGGGAAACTATGGCTACACCTTC.

The CDR3 coding sequence is TGTGCCAGCAGCTTCGCAGGCGTTGGGGAGCTGTTTTTT. Residues: CASSFAGVGELFF. This chain uses TRBV7-2 with TRBJ2-2; no reliable D call. The V and J ends lost 3 bases and 8 bases respectively, with 10 bases between them. The CDR3 length is 13 residues. Per germline, CDR1 SGHTA and CDR2 FQGNSA.

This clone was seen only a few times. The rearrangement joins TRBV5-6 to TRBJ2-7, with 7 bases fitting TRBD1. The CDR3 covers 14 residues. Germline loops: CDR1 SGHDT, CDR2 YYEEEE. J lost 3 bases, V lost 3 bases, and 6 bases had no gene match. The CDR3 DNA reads TGTGCCAGCAGCTGGCCCGGGACAGACTACGAGCAGTACTTC. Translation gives CASSWPGTDYEQYF.

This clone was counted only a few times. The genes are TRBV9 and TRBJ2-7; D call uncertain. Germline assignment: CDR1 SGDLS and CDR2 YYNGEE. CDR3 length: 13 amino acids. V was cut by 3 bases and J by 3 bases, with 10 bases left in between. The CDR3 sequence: CASSAGGFYEQYF. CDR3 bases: TGTGCCAGCAGCGCTGGCGGATTCTACGAGCAGTACTTC.

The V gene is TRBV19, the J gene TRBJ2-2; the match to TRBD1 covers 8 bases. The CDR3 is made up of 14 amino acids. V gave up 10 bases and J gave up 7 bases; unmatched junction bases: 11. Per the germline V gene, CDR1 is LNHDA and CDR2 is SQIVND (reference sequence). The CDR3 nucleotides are TGTGCCACCTCCGGGACAGGAGGGTTCGGGGAGCTGTTTTTT. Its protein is CATSGTGGFGELFF.

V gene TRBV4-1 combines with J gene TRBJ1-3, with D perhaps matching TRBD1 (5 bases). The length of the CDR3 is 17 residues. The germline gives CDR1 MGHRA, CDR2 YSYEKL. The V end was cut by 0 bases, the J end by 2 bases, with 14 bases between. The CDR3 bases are TGCGCCAGCAGCCAAGATCCGGCAGGGAATGCTGGAAACACCATATATTTT. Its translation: CASSQDPAGNAGNTIYF.